Below are 32 T cell receptor beta chains sequenced from a single sample in a study of cytomegalovirus exposure and HLA in healthy donors. With 60 Vbeta and 13 Jbeta primers, the PCR was carried out. Here immunoSEQ multiplex PCR was the method, and the copy in TCRdb shows in-frame clones only, minus some. The sample has fewer than 250,000 clones, 70% to 90% seen once. Sequencing was performed on PBMCs. All receptors derive from a man aged 30 to 39 in good health and CMV-seronegative.

The J gene is TRBJ2-2, the V gene TRBV5-4, with TRBD1 matching over 10 bases. This CDR3 is built from 15 residues. Trimming at V came to 6 bases and at J to 5 bases, leaving 7 bases not matched to a gene. From germline, CDR1 is SGHNT and CDR2 YYREEE (reference sequence). The CDR3 region has the DNA TGTGCCAGCACTAGGACAGGGGGAGAGACCGGGGAGCTGTTTTTT. Protein: CASTRTGGETGELFF.

The rearrangement links TRBV7-9 to TRBJ2-5, with 8 bases matching TRBD1. V was pared by 5 bases and J by 5 bases, with 10 bases of the junction left unmatched. CDR1 is SEHNR, CDR2 FQNEAQ, per germline (reference sequence). The length of the CDR3 is 15 residues. CDR3 loop: CASSAGQGERETQYF. For the CDR3, the DNA is TGTGCCAGCAGCGCTGGACAGGGAGAGAGGGAGACCCAGTACTTC.

This chain connects TRBV2 to TRBJ1-5; D might be TRBD1 (5 bases). Germline CDR1 and CDR2: SNHLY and FYNNEI. Between the trimmed V and J ends, which lost 6 bases and 0 bases, there was a span of 9 bases. The CDR3 runs 14 residues. DNA for the CDR3: TGTGCCAGCAGGACCGGGGGTAGCAATCAGCCCCAGCATTTT. Protein: CASRTGGSNQPQHF.

The chain carries TRBV6-5 and TRBJ1-6; 7 bases match TRBD1. Per the germline V gene, CDR1 is MNHEY and CDR2 is SVGAGI. The CDR3 covers 15 residues. Unmatched junction bases numbered 5, after V lost 7 bases and J lost 2 bases. The CDR3 bases are TGTGCCAGCAAGAGAGGGGGCACCTATAATTCACCCCTCCACTTT. It specifies CASKRGGTYNSPLHF.

CDR3 loop: CASSSPLRTGGETQYF. The DNA for the CDR3 is TGTGCCAGCAGTTCCCCACTTAGAACAGGGGGAGAGACCCAGTACTTC. The gene calls are TRBV28 and TRBJ2-5; TRBD1 matches at 8 bases. Germline CDR1 is MDHEN and CDR2 is SYDVKM. Unmatched junction bases numbered 11, after V lost 4 bases and J lost 4 bases. The CDR3 has 16 residues.

The genes are TRBV19 and TRBJ2-1; no clear D. Trimming shortened V by 4 bases and J by 4 bases, and 17 bases separated the two germline ends. Looked up from germline, CDR1 is LNHDA and CDR2 is SQIVND (reference sequence). The CDR3 totals 16 residues. The DNA of the CDR3 is TGTGCCAGTAGTACCACGCGAAGCGTTCTTTACAATGAGCAGTTCTTC. It is translated as CASSTTRSVLYNEQFF.

This clone was detected only once. The rearrangement uses TRBV28 and TRBJ2-3, with D perhaps matching TRBD2 (6 bases). Trimming shortened V by 2 bases and J by 0 bases, and 9 bases separated the two germline ends. This CDR3 has 15 amino acids. Germline assignment: CDR1 MDHEN and CDR2 SYDVKM. The CDR3 region is CASSLGDSSTDTQYF. CDR3 nucleotide sequence: TGTGCCAGCAGTTTAGGGGACTCGAGCACAGATACGCAGTATTTT.

A single count supports this clone. The chain uses TRBV7-9 and TRBJ1-3; D might be TRBD1 (6 bases). There are 16 residues in the CDR3. The germline V and J ends were trimmed by 0 bases and 0 bases, with 9 bases remaining between them. Germline V gene lookup returns CDR1 SEHNR and CDR2 FQNEAQ (reference sequence). DNA of the CDR3: TGTGCCAGCAGCTTAGCGCGGGGGGCCTCTGGAAACACCATATATTTT. Translation: CASSLARGASGNTIYF.

This chain uses TRBV4-3 with TRBJ1-2, with D unresolved. Trimming pared 0 bases from V and 5 bases from J, leaving 4 bases between. The CDR3 is made up of 12 amino acids. The germline V gene encodes CDR1 LGHNA and CDR2 YSLEER. The CDR3 nucleotides read TGCGCCAGCAGCCAAGATACTTATGGCTACACCTTC. It encodes CASSQDTYGYTF.

The gene calls are TRBV7-2 and TRBJ2-3, with D maybe TRBD2 (6 bases). This CDR3 has 15 amino acids. Germline lookup yields CDR1 SGHTA and CDR2 FQGNSA. V dropped 1 base and J dropped 2 bases, with 10 bases sitting between them. DNA of the CDR3: TGTGCCAGCAGCTTAGTTGGGACTCACACAGATACGCAGTATTTT. Amino acids: CASSLVGTHTDTQYF.

This clone was picked up a small number of times. The chain uses TRBV9 and TRBJ2-5; the D gene is possibly TRBD1 (6 bases). V gave up 0 bases and J gave up 4 bases, with 16 bases separating them. The CDR3 length is 16 residues. Germline lookup yields CDR1 SGDLS and CDR2 YYNGEE. DNA of the CDR3: TGTGCCAGCAGCGTAGAGGGATGGGGGCGAGGAGAGACCCAGTACTTC. It specifies CASSVEGWGRGETQYF.

In this sample, this clone turned up once. V and J are TRBV5-1 and TRBJ1-1; D unresolved. Per the germline V gene, CDR1 is SGHRS and CDR2 is YFSETQ. Trimming stripped 2 bases from V and 3 bases from J, with 11 bases between. The CDR3 covers 14 residues. The CDR3 sequence: CASSFSIRDTEAFF. The CDR3 DNA reads as TGCGCCAGCAGCTTTTCCATCCGGGACACTGAAGCTTTCTTT.

The chain couples TRBV5-1 to TRBJ1-5; D ambiguous. V lost 0 bases and J 4 bases, leaving 11 bases between the germline ends. Germline CDR1 reads SGHRS; CDR2 reads YFSETQ. The CDR3 sequence is 15 residues long. The CDR3 sequence is CASSLGNIPNQPQHF. For the CDR3, the DNA is TGCGCCAGCAGCTTGGGAAACATACCTAATCAGCCCCAGCATTTT.

This clone has more than one count but fewer than ten. V and J are TRBV6-1 and TRBJ1-5; 10 nucleotides align to TRBD1. The ends lost 6 bases at V and 7 bases at J; junction bases unmatched: 6. Germline V lookup: CDR1 MNHNS, CDR2 SASEGT. The CDR3 extends over 14 amino acids. CDR3 loop: CASRKGDRGQPQHF. The CDR3, as DNA: TGTGCCAGCAGGAAGGGGGACAGGGGCCAGCCCCAGCATTTT.

The rearrangement uses TRBV7-9 and TRBJ2-3; 9 nucleotides line up with TRBD2. Trimming took 4 bases from V and 3 from J; bases not matched to a gene: 8. This CDR3 region has 16 residues. Per germline, CDR1 SEHNR and CDR2 FQNEAQ (reference sequence). Written as DNA, the CDR3 is TGTGCCAGCAGCTACCCGACTAGCGGAGGTACAGATACGCAGTATTTT. This gives the protein CASSYPTSGGTDTQYF. The whole variable domain, remainder taken from reference TRBV7-9 and TRBJ2-3, is DTGVSQNPRHKITKRGQNVTFRCDPISEHNRLYWYRQTLGQGPEFLTYFQNEAQLEKSRLLSDRFSAERPKGSFSTLEIQRTEQGDSAMYLCASSYPTSGGTDTQYFGPGTRLTVL.

V gene TRBV19 combines with J gene TRBJ1-1, with D perhaps TRBD1 (5 bases). The V gene lost 5 bases and the J gene lost 4 bases, with 11 bases spanning the gap. Per germline, CDR1 LNHDA and CDR2 SQIVND (reference sequence). This CDR3 is built from 13 residues. The CDR3 loop is CASSVQGSTEAFF. The CDR3 nucleotides read TGTGCCAGTAGTGTCCAGGGAAGCACTGAAGCTTTCTTT.

V is TRBV6-6 and J is TRBJ2-7; TRBD1 agrees at 9 bases. The V and J ends lost 5 bases and 3 bases, in that order; junction bases with no gene match: 8. CDR1 and CDR2 from the germline V gene are MNHNY and SVGAGI (reference sequence). The CDR3 totals 15 residues. The CDR3 sequence is CASSAPTGGYYEQYF. CDR3 bases: TGTGCCAGCAGTGCACCGACAGGGGGATACTACGAGCAGTACTTC.

The V and J genes are TRBV7-6 and TRBJ2-7, with TRBD2 matching over 9 bases. The CDR3 is 17 amino acids. Looked up from germline, CDR1 is SGHVS and CDR2 is FNYEAQ. With V trimmed by 5 bases and J by 6 bases, 17 bases remained unmatched. The CDR3, as DNA: TGTGCCAGCAGCCCCATGAAAATAGCGGGGGACGTATCCGAGCAGTACTTC. It codes for CASSPMKIAGDVSEQYF.

The chain joins TRBV4-3 to TRBJ2-1; tentatively, D is TRBD1 (5 bases). The V end was cut by 1 base, the J end by 1 base, with 17 bases between. The CDR3 is 18 amino acids. Germline V gene sequence: CDR1 LGHNA, CDR2 YSLEER. CDR3 DNA: TGCGCCAGCAGCCAAGGGGGAAGGGGTCCTGGTTCCTACAATGAGCAGTTCTTC. This sequence encodes CASSQGGRGPGSYNEQFF.

J is TRBJ2-7 and V is TRBV18, with D possibly TRBD1 on 5 matching bases. The ends were cut back, 5 bases at V and 0 bases at J, with 14 bases in the middle. The CDR3 is 15 amino acids. Germline V gene sequence: CDR1 KGHSH, CDR2 LQKENI. As DNA, the CDR3 is TGTGCCAGCTCATTCCCAGGGCTCCTCTCCTACGAGCAGTACTTC. Its protein product is CASSFPGLLSYEQYF.

The chain carries TRBV5-5 and TRBJ1-4; TRBD1 agrees at 7 bases. V lost 4 bases and J lost 12; bases outside the gene matches: 12. Germline V lookup: CDR1 SGHKS, CDR2 YYEKEE (reference sequence). The CDR3 runs 14 residues. CDR3 protein: CASSIKGGGGELFF. CDR3 nucleotide sequence: TGTGCCAGCAGCATTAAAGGGGGCGGAGGCGAACTGTTTTTT.

The chain joins TRBV7-2 to TRBJ2-7, with 8 bases fitting TRBD1. V lost 4 bases to trimming and J lost 4 bases; unmatched junction nucleotides: 9. The CDR3 spans 15 residues. Germline V CDR1 and CDR2: SGHTA, FQGNSA. CDR3 in DNA: TGTGCCAGCAGCTCTGGGGGGACAGGTGGTTACGAGCAGTACTTC. As protein: CASSSGGTGGYEQYF.

The rearrangement links TRBV5-1 to TRBJ2-7, with D tentatively TRBD2 (6 bases). With 1 base removed from V and 1 base from J, the gap between germline ends came to 12 bases. The germline CDR1 and CDR2 sequences are SGHRS and YFSETQ. The CDR3 is made up of 15 amino acids. The CDR3 nucleotides are TGCGCCAGCAGCTTGAACAGCGGGTATTCCTACGAGCAGTACTTC. The encoded protein is CASSLNSGYSYEQYF.

This clone has just a few counts. The chain has TRBV7-2 and TRBJ1-6; D gene uncertain. Germline CDR1 is SGHTA and CDR2 is FQGNSA. The CDR3 length is 15 residues. V lost 5 bases to trimming and J lost 5 bases, with 13 bases between them. This CDR3 reads CASSRGQANNSPLHF. CDR3 coding DNA: TGTGCCAGCAGCCGAGGGCAGGCTAATAATTCACCCCTCCACTTT.

The chain employs TRBV7-9 and TRBJ2-3; possible D gene TRBD1, 5 bases. V lost 1 base and J lost 6, with 11 bases in between. The V gene's germline CDR1 is SEHNR and CDR2 FQNEAQ (reference sequence). The CDR3 consists of 14 residues. The CDR3, as DNA: TGTGCCAGCAGCTTAGGTGTGGCAGGGGATACGCAGTATTTT. This gives the protein CASSLGVAGDTQYF. The full variable domain, rest sourced from reference TRBV7-9 and TRBJ2-3, is DTGVSQNPRHKITKRGQNVTFRCDPISEHNRLYWYRQTLGQGPEFLTYFQNEAQLEKSRLLSDRFSAERPKGSFSTLEIQRTEQGDSAMYLCASSLGVAGDTQYFGPGTRLTVL.

The chain carries TRBV9 and TRBJ1-1; no firm D call. Trimming cost V 2 bases and J 1 base, with 6 bases left between them. The germline CDR1 and CDR2 sequences are SGDLS and YYNGEE. The CDR3 covers 13 residues. This CDR3 is CASSVTQNTEAFF. The DNA for the CDR3 is TGTGCCAGCAGCGTTACACAGAACACTGAAGCTTTCTTT.

V is TRBV7-9 and J is TRBJ2-5; 7 nucleotides align to TRBD2. The J call is doubtful: the DNA matches TRBJ2-7 better. CDR1 SEHNR and CDR2 FQNEAQ come from the germline V gene (reference sequence). The CDR3 has 14 amino acids. The CDR3 DNA sequence: TGTGCCAGCAGCTCTGGACTAGAAACCTACGAGCAGTACTTC. Translation: CASSSGLETYEQYF.

The V gene is TRBV6-6, the J gene TRBJ1-1; no clear D. The CDR3 length is 11 residues. Germline CDR1 MNHNY, CDR2 SVGAGI (reference sequence). Trimming stripped 10 bases from V and 0 bases from J, with 6 bases between. CDR3 sequence (DNA): TGTGCCACCGTTCTGAACACTGAAGCTTTCTTT. Its translation: CATVLNTEAFF.

The J gene is TRBJ2-3, the V gene TRBV5-1; a possible D gene is TRBD2 (5 bases). This CDR3 contains 14 residues. Germline CDR1 is SGHRS and CDR2 is YFSETQ. V lost 5 bases to trimming and J lost 5 bases, with 15 bases between them. CDR3 coding DNA: TGCGCCAGCAGACTAGGGTTAGCCGAAGATACGCAGTATTTT. Protein sequence: CASRLGLAEDTQYF. Drawing the rest from reference TRBV5-1 and TRBJ2-3, the complete variable domain is KAGVTQTPRYLIKTRGQQVTLSCSPISGHRSVSWYQQTPGQGLQFLFEYFSETQRNKGNFPGRFSGRQFSNSRSEMNVSTLELGDSALYLCASRLGLAEDTQYFGPGTRLTVL.

The chain couples TRBV5-4 to TRBJ2-7; TRBD1 might be the D (5 bases). V was clipped by 5 bases and J by 11 bases, with 14 bases between them. The germline V gene encodes CDR1 SGHNT and CDR2 YYREEE (reference sequence). CDR3 length: 11 amino acids. The CDR3 nucleotides are TGTGCCAGCAGAGGGGCTGGGGCCGAGTACTTC. Protein sequence: CASRGAGAEYF.

This chain uses TRBV5-1 with TRBJ2-3; unclear D gene. V lost 0 bases and J 1 base, leaving 6 bases between the germline ends. The CDR3 length is 14 residues. CDR1 is SGHRS, CDR2 YFSETQ, per germline. This chain's CDR3 is CASSLAPGTDTQYF. The CDR3 bases are TGCGCCAGCAGCTTGGCCCCGGGCACAGATACGCAGTATTTT.

CDR3 nucleotide sequence: TGTGCCAGCAGGGCCGGGACAGGGGATCATAATGAGCAGTTCTTC. Encoded protein: CASRAGTGDHNEQFF. The genes are TRBV6-5 and TRBJ2-1; TRBD1 matches 10 bases. The CDR3 runs 15 residues. The ends lost 6 bases at V and 7 bases at J; junction bases unmatched: 9. The V gene's germline CDR1 is MNHEY and CDR2 SVGAGI.